The 28 T cell receptor beta chains presented below share a single source sample, sequenced in a study of blood T cell repertoires in COVID-19 (dated by TCRdb to the early 2020s). Libraries were made using the immunoSEQ multiplex PCR assay. The immuneACCESS repertoire file appears here via TCRdb, limited to in-frame rearrangements. These files lack a portion of the clones; in checked studies, under half of the deficit traces to unresolved V genes, and the cause of the others is not known. For this sample there are 260,000 or so clones; 85% to 90% appear just once. The ten largest clones capture about 14% of the sample. Sample: PBMCs or T cells enriched from blood (not recorded which). These receptors were collected from a man aged 18-30 years who had recovered from COVID-19.

J is TRBJ2-1 and V is TRBV5-1; D gene uncertain. Germline V gene lookup returns CDR1 SGHRS and CDR2 YFSETQ. The CDR3 consists of 13 residues. Trimming shortened V by 0 bases and J by 7 bases, and 8 bases separated the two germline ends. CDR3 in DNA: TGCGCCAGCAGCTTGGCCGAGAAAAATGAGCAGTTCTTC. Residues: CASSLAEKNEQFF.

This clone is labeled as medium-sized. The CDR3 region is CASTPWGEGLNEQFF. CDR3 nucleotides: TGTGCCAGCACCCCATGGGGGGAGGGCCTCAATGAGCAGTTCTTC. This chain links TRBV5-8 with TRBJ2-1; 7 bases match TRBD2. Germline V CDR1 and CDR2: SGHTS, YDEGEE. Germline trimming cut 6 bases from V and 6 bases from J; bases unmatched to any gene: 12. The CDR3 runs to 15 residues.

J is TRBJ2-7 and V is TRBV27; D perhaps matches TRBD1 (6 bases). Trimming removed 3 bases from V and 4 bases from J, with 10 bases in between. The CDR3 has 13 residues. Germline loops: CDR1 MNHEY, CDR2 SMNVEV (reference sequence). The chain's CDR3 is CASSFWQGYEQYF. The DNA for the CDR3 is TGTGCCAGCAGTTTCTGGCAGGGGTACGAGCAGTACTTC.

The chain combines TRBV27 with TRBJ2-2, with a tentative D call TRBD2 (6 bases). The CDR3 covers 13 residues. Between the trimmed V and J ends, which lost 9 bases and 2 bases, there was a span of 10 bases. Per germline, CDR1 MNHEY and CDR2 SMNVEV (reference sequence). The CDR3 loop is CASTGVNTGELFF. Written as DNA, the CDR3 is TGTGCCAGTACGGGGGTAAACACCGGGGAGCTGTTTTTT.

J is TRBJ2-3 and V is TRBV7-6, with TRBD2 identical over 8 bases. The CDR3 contains 15 residues. Trimming removed 7 bases from V and 3 bases from J; junction bases left unmatched: 9. Germline V gene lookup returns CDR1 SGHVS and CDR2 FNYEAQ. CDR3 amino acids: CASTPTGGKTDTQYF. The CDR3, as DNA: TGTGCCAGCACCCCAACGGGAGGGAAGACAGATACGCAGTATTTT. Full variable domain (remainder filled in from reference TRBV7-6 and TRBJ2-3): GAGVSQSPRYKVTKRGQDVALRCDPISGHVSLYWYRQALGQGPEFLTYFNYEAQQDKSGLPNDRFSAERPEGSISTLTIQRTEQRDSAMYRCASTPTGGKTDTQYFGPGTRLTVL.

This rearrangement joins TRBV6-5 to TRBJ2-7; D unclear. Trimming removed 6 bases from V and 3 bases from J, with 12 bases in between. This CDR3 contains 13 residues. The germline V gene encodes CDR1 MNHEY and CDR2 SVGAGI. CDR3 DNA sequence: TGTGCCAGCAGCGATTTCGAGGTCTACGAGCAGTACTTC. It is translated as CASSDFEVYEQYF.

The V and J genes are TRBV7-3 and TRBJ1-1; D is undetermined. Trimming removed 5 bases at V and 0 bases at J, with 13 bases between. There are 15 residues in the CDR3. CDR1 and CDR2 (germline): SGHTA, FQGTGA. As DNA, the CDR3 is TGTGCCAGCAGCCCGAGACTTTCCGTGAACACTGAAGCTTTCTTT. This encodes CASSPRLSVNTEAFF.

The rearrangement joins TRBV24-1 to TRBJ1-2; no firm D call. V lost 2 bases and J lost 1, with 7 bases in between. CDR3 length: 14 amino acids. Germline V CDR1 and CDR2: KGHDR, SFDVKD. The DNA for the CDR3 is TGTGCCACCAGTGATTCCCAGATTAACTATGGCTACACCTTC. Its protein is CATSDSQINYGYTF.

V is TRBV5-4 and J is TRBJ1-1; TRBD1 is a possible D gene (6 bases). Trimming shortened V by 1 base and J by 7 bases, and 8 bases separated the two germline ends. CDR3 length equals 12 residues. Germline CDR1 is SGHNT and CDR2 is YYREEE (reference sequence). DNA for the CDR3: TGTGCCAGCAGCTTGTCGGACAGTGAAGCTTTCTTT. Amino acid sequence: CASSLSDSEAFF.

The rearrangement links TRBV5-1 to TRBJ1-4; a weak D match, TRBD1 (6 bases). Between the trimmed V and J ends, which lost 2 bases and 2 bases, there was a span of 7 bases. Germline-derived CDR1 and CDR2 are SGHRS and YFSETQ. The CDR3 spans 14 residues. The CDR3: CASSFRGTNEKLFF. The DNA for the CDR3 is TGCGCCAGCAGCTTCAGGGGCACTAATGAAAAACTGTTTTTT.

The chain couples TRBV19 to TRBJ2-3; D is ambiguous. Trimming left V 7 bases short and J 0 bases short, with 17 bases between. The V gene's germline CDR1 is LNHDA and CDR2 SQIVND (reference sequence). The CDR3 is made up of 16 amino acids. The CDR3, as DNA: TGTGCCAGTACTACTACTGCGAGGTCTAGCACAGATACGCAGTATTTT. Its protein is CASTTTARSSTDTQYF. The complete variable domain, with remaining parts taken from reference TRBV19 and TRBJ2-3, reads DGGITQSPKYLFRKEGQNVTLSCEQNLNHDAMYWYRQDPGQGLRLIYYSQIVNDFQKGDIAEGYSVSREKKESFPLTVTSAQKNPTAFYLCASTTTARSSTDTQYFGPGTRLTVL.

DNA of the CDR3: TGTGCCAGCAGTTACCTCGGACTAGCTTCCTACGAGCAGTACTTC. Protein sequence: CASSYLGLASYEQYF. The chain recombines TRBV6-5 with TRBJ2-7; TRBD2 agrees at 8 bases. Germline assignment: CDR1 MNHEY and CDR2 SVGAGI. CDR3 length: 15 residues. The V and J ends lost 2 bases and 1 base, in that order; junction bases with no gene match: 4.

This clone was seen only once. V usage is TRBV28 and J usage is TRBJ2-7; the match to TRBD1 covers 9 bases. Germline V gene sequence: CDR1 MDHEN, CDR2 SYDVKM. Losses at the gene ends were 5 bases for V and 7 bases for J; bases not matched to a gene: 15. The length of the CDR3 is 16 residues. The CDR3 region is CASSTQGATRRGEQYF. The CDR3, as DNA: TGTGCCAGCAGTACACAGGGGGCAACGAGGCGGGGTGAGCAGTACTTC.

V usage is TRBV9 and J usage is TRBJ1-6; the D gene is possibly TRBD1 (5 bases). The germline V gene encodes CDR1 SGDLS and CDR2 YYNGEE. The V end was cut by 4 bases, the J end by 5 bases, with 10 bases between. The CDR3 consists of 14 residues. CDR3 in amino acids: CASSPRGDNSPLHF. The CDR3 DNA reads as TGTGCCAGCAGCCCCCGGGGGGATAATTCACCCCTCCACTTT.

This chain connects TRBV30 to TRBJ1-4, with D perhaps TRBD1 (5 bases). From germline, CDR1 is GTSNPN and CDR2 SVGIG (reference sequence). The ends were cut back, 4 bases at V and 3 bases at J, with 12 bases in the middle. CDR3 length: 14 amino acids. CDR3 bases: TGTGCCTGGAAATCGCCGGGGGCTAATGAAAAACTGTTTTTT. Protein sequence: CAWKSPGANEKLFF.

The chain has TRBV2 and TRBJ1-1; D is unresolved. Trimming left V 7 bases short and J 1 base short, with 13 bases between. The CDR3 is made up of 14 amino acids. CDR1 and CDR2 (germline): SNHLY, FYNNEI. For the CDR3, the DNA is TGTGCCAGCAAGGTCAGAGGAGAGAACACTGAAGCTTTCTTT. Translation gives CASKVRGENTEAFF.

The V and J genes are TRBV10-2 and TRBJ2-1; a weak D match, TRBD1 (6 bases). This CDR3 has 9 residues. V lost 8 bases and J lost 10, with 6 bases in between. CDR1 is WSHSY, CDR2 SAAADI, per germline. The CDR3 DNA follows: TGCGCCAGCGGGACAGAGCAGTTCTTC. This encodes CASGTEQFF.

The V call is TRBV6-5, the J call TRBJ2-1; D is uncertain. V dropped 5 bases and J dropped 5 bases, with 10 bases sitting between them. The CDR3 totals 13 residues. Germline V gene data show CDR1 as MNHEY and CDR2 as SVGAGI. The CDR3 is CASSPWQNNEQFF. The CDR3 bases are TGTGCCAGCAGTCCCTGGCAGAACAATGAGCAGTTCTTC.

This clone was observed a handful of times. The rearrangement joins TRBV19 to TRBJ1-2; D gene unclear. The germline V gene has CDR1 LNHDA and CDR2 SQIVND (reference sequence). V lost 6 bases, J lost 2 bases, and 13 bases lay in between. The CDR3 has 14 amino acids. The CDR3 sequence: CASSPPNLNYGYTF. Here the CDR3 DNA reads TGTGCCAGTAGCCCACCGAACCTAAACTATGGCTACACCTTC.

The chain has TRBV7-2 and TRBJ2-2; 8 bases agree with TRBD2. V dropped 5 bases and J dropped 7; count of bases not matched to a gene: 12. CDR3 length equals 16 residues. The V gene's germline CDR1 is SGHTA and CDR2 FQGNSA. CDR3 in amino acids: CASSGRRGLAGGELFF. CDR3 DNA: TGTGCCAGCAGCGGGCGAAGAGGACTAGCAGGCGGGGAGCTGTTTTTT.

The gene calls are TRBV3-1 (or the pseudogene TRBV3-2) and TRBJ1-2, with a tentative D call TRBD1 (6 bases). The ends were cut back, 2 bases at V and 1 base at J, with 17 bases in the middle. This CDR3 is 17 amino acids long. Germline lookup yields CDR1 LGHDT and CDR2 YNNKEL (reference sequence). Here the CDR3 reads CASSQRGGAGYNYGYTF. CDR3 sequence (DNA): TGTGCCAGCAGCCAAAGAGGGGGGGCAGGCTATAACTATGGCTACACCTTC.

The CDR3 is CASTSASTDTQYF. The CDR3 DNA sequence: TGTGCCAGCACTAGCGCCAGCACAGATACGCAGTATTTT. This chain links TRBV12-3 or TRBV12-4 with TRBJ2-3; D might be TRBD2 (6 bases). The CDR3 sequence is 13 residues long. V was pared by 7 bases and J by 0 bases, with 8 bases between.

CDR3: CASKGGVPGDTQYF. The CDR3 region has the DNA TGTGCCAGCAAAGGCGGGGTTCCGGGGGATACGCAGTATTTT. The chain uses TRBV6-5 and TRBJ2-3; D might be TRBD2 (6 bases). The V gene lost 7 bases and the J gene lost 6 bases, with 17 bases spanning the gap. This CDR3 has 14 residues. Germline V gene data show CDR1 as MNHEY and CDR2 as SVGAGI.

J is TRBJ2-3 and V is TRBV9; D unclear. The germline V gene encodes CDR1 SGDLS and CDR2 YYNGEE. The V and J ends lost 0 bases and 3 bases respectively, with 11 bases between them. The CDR3 extends over 15 amino acids. The chain's CDR3 is CASSVEDSLTDTQYF. The CDR3 DNA reads TGTGCCAGCAGCGTAGAAGATAGTTTAACAGATACGCAGTATTTT.

This clone came up once. The chain combines TRBV24-1 with TRBJ1-2; 7 bases map to TRBD1. V lost 5 bases and J lost 8; bases outside the gene matches: 10. Germline CDR1 KGHDR, CDR2 SFDVKD. The CDR3 has 14 residues. DNA of the CDR3: TGTGCCACCAGTGGCGCCGACAGGGTCCGGGGCTACACCTTC. Residues: CATSGADRVRGYTF.

The J gene is TRBJ1-5, the V gene TRBV24-1, with D unclear. The CDR3 totals 12 residues. V was clipped by 2 bases and J by 9 bases, with 7 bases between them. CDR1 is KGHDR, CDR2 SFDVKD, per germline. The CDR3 spells CATSDYKSPQHF. In DNA form, the CDR3 reads TGTGCCACCAGTGATTATAAATCGCCCCAGCATTTT.

This rearrangement joins TRBV3-1 (or the pseudogene TRBV3-2) to TRBJ1-5, with D uncertain. The V and J ends lost 1 base and 4 bases respectively, with 5 bases between them. This CDR3 is built from 13 residues. CDR1 and CDR2 (germline): LGHDT, YNNKEL (reference sequence). The CDR3 DNA sequence: TGTGCCAGCAGCCAAGGAGAGAATCAGCCCCAGCATTTT. Its translation: CASSQGENQPQHF.

V is TRBV18 and J is TRBJ2-7, with 10 bases lining up with TRBD2. CDR3 length: 14 amino acids. From germline, CDR1 is KGHSH and CDR2 LQKENI. The J segment lost 3 bases and the V segment lost 4 bases, leaving 3 bases of the junction unmatched. The CDR3 sequence is CASSRLAGSYEQYF. In DNA form, the CDR3 reads TGTGCCAGCTCACGACTAGCGGGTAGCTACGAGCAGTACTTC.